Listed below are T cell receptor beta chains from one sample, sequenced in a study of read filtering for tumor transcriptome and immune sequencing. TCRdb re-derived calls from the reads in MiXCR, one entry per CDR3 protein. This repertoire shows 45,000 to 55,000 distinct CDR3 sequences, approximately 12% found once; its top ten account for about 14%. Sequenced input: a population of CD138-negative cells sorted from bone marrow. These receptors were taken from a donor at least 40 years old with multiple myeloma. Both conserved end residues are part of each CDR3. D genes are given only for firm matches. A row's size may be missing; if present it is once, few, many or a size class.

cdr3_nt: TGCGCCAGCAGCTTTAGCGGTAGCTCCTACGAGCAGTACTTC
cdr3_aa: CASSFSGSSYEQYF
j_call: TRBJ2-7
clone_size: many
v_call: TRBV5-1
d_call: NA

cdr3_nt: TGTGCCAGCATATCCCTAGCAGGACCTTTGGGCGAGCAGTTCTTC
cdr3_aa: CASISLAGPLGEQFF
j_call: TRBJ2-1
clone_size: many
v_call: TRBV6-1
d_call: NA

cdr3_nt: TGTGCCAGCAGTTACTCCCCTAGCGGGAACACCGGGGAGCTGTTTTTT
cdr3_aa: CASSYSPSGNTGELFF
j_call: TRBJ2-2
clone_size: NA
v_call: TRBV6-2/TRBV6-3
d_call: TRBD2

cdr3_nt: TGCGCCAGCAGCTTACTTAGCAGCTTTGATTCTGTGCAGTACTTC
cdr3_aa: CASSLLSSFDSVQYF
j_call: TRBJ2-7
clone_size: many
v_call: TRBV5-1
d_call: NA

cdr3_nt: TGTGCCAGCGCCAGGGGGTGGGCCCTCGGGGCCAACGACCTGACTTTC
cdr3_aa: CASARGWALGANDLTF
j_call: TRBJ2-6
clone_size: many
v_call: TRBV6-1
d_call: TRBD1

cdr3_nt: TGCAGCGTTGAAAGTTTATTGGGTGCTTTCTTT
cdr3_aa: CSVESLLGAFF
j_call: TRBJ1-1
clone_size: many
v_call: TRBV29-1
d_call: NA

cdr3_nt: TGCGCCAGCAGTGGCGGGGGGTACAATGAGCAGTTCTTC
cdr3_aa: CASSGGGYNEQFF
j_call: TRBJ2-1
clone_size: many
v_call: TRBV10-1
d_call: TRBD2

cdr3_nt: TGTGCCAGCTCACAGGGGGGTTCCTACAATGAGCAGTTCTTC
cdr3_aa: CASSQGGSYNEQFF
j_call: TRBJ2-1
clone_size: NA
v_call: TRBV18
d_call: NA

cdr3_nt: TGTGCCAGCAGGCAAGACAGGTGGGGCAATCAGCCCCAGCATTTT
cdr3_aa: CASRQDRWGNQPQHF
j_call: TRBJ1-5
clone_size: many
v_call: TRBV7-8
d_call: NA

cdr3_nt: TGCAGCGTTGAAGATTGGGGGGGCTCTGGCTATGGCTACACCTTC
cdr3_aa: CSVEDWGGSGYGYTF
j_call: TRBJ1-2
clone_size: many
v_call: TRBV29-1
d_call: NA

cdr3_nt: TGTGCCAGCAGCTTCGGGTCAACCTCCGGGGAGACCCAGTACTTC
cdr3_aa: CASSFGSTSGETQYF
j_call: TRBJ2-5
clone_size: many
v_call: TRBV7-2
d_call: NA

cdr3_nt: TGTGCCAGCAGCTTAGGCGCCTTGAGCTACGAGCAGTACTTC
cdr3_aa: CASSLGALSYEQYF
j_call: TRBJ2-7
clone_size: many
v_call: TRBV7-2
d_call: NA

cdr3_nt: TGTGCCAGCAGCTTAGCGGGGGCCTTGAATGAGCAGTTCTTC
cdr3_aa: CASSLAGALNEQFF
j_call: TRBJ2-1
clone_size: few
v_call: TRBV7-9
d_call: NA

cdr3_nt: TGTGCCAGCACTAAAAGGGGGGGAATAGGCACTGAAGCTTTCTTT
cdr3_aa: CASTKRGGIGTEAFF
j_call: TRBJ1-1
clone_size: many
v_call: TRBV2
d_call: NA

cdr3_nt: TGTGCCAGCAGCCGGACGTGGGGCTTAGGACAGGGCGGCGATTCACCCCTCCACTTT
cdr3_aa: CASSRTWGLGQGGDSPLHF
j_call: TRBJ1-6
clone_size: many
v_call: TRBV7-9
d_call: TRBD1

cdr3_nt: TGTGCCAGCAGCGTGGATACAGGGGGCACGGCTTTCTTT
cdr3_aa: CASSVDTGGTAFF
j_call: TRBJ1-1
clone_size: few
v_call: TRBV9
d_call: TRBD1

cdr3_nt: TGTGCCACAGGGGGGAGTAGCGGGACTCAAGAACGGGGGAACACCGGGGAGCTGTTTTTT
cdr3_aa: CATGGSSGTQERGNTGELFF
j_call: TRBJ2-2
clone_size: many
v_call: TRBV10-3
d_call: NA

cdr3_nt: TGTGCCAGCAGCCGGGATCGGCTGGGAGAGCAGTACTTC
cdr3_aa: CASSRDRLGEQYF
j_call: TRBJ2-7
clone_size: many
v_call: TRBV7-8
d_call: NA

cdr3_nt: TGTGCCAGCAGCATGGGACAGGGCAAAGCTTTCTTT
cdr3_aa: CASSMGQGKAFF
j_call: TRBJ1-1
clone_size: NA
v_call: TRBV7-2
d_call: TRBD1

cdr3_nt: TGTGCCAGCTCACCACGAGGGACAGGGTCCAACTACGAGCAGTACTTC
cdr3_aa: CASSPRGTGSNYEQYF
j_call: TRBJ2-7
clone_size: many
v_call: TRBV18
d_call: TRBD1

cdr3_nt: TGTGCCAGTAGTATGCCCGGGGTGAGGGGCTACAATGAGCAGTTCTTC
cdr3_aa: CASSMPGVRGYNEQFF
j_call: TRBJ2-1
clone_size: many
v_call: TRBV19
d_call: NA

cdr3_nt: TGCAGTGCAGACGGTGCCTACGAGCAGTACTTC
cdr3_aa: CSADGAYEQYF
j_call: TRBJ2-7
clone_size: many
v_call: TRBV20-1
d_call: NA

cdr3_nt: TGTGCCAGTAGGAGACGTGACAGGGGCAATCAGCCCCAGCATTTT
cdr3_aa: CASRRRDRGNQPQHF
j_call: TRBJ1-5
clone_size: few
v_call: TRBV19
d_call: TRBD1

cdr3_nt: TGCAGTGCTAGAGCCACACTTCTACTCGGCACAGATACGCAGTATTTT
cdr3_aa: CSARATLLLGTDTQYF
j_call: TRBJ2-3
clone_size: many
v_call: TRBV20-1
d_call: NA

cdr3_nt: TGTGCCACCAGCAGAGAAAGCGGGAGGGCCGGGGAGACCCAGTACTTC
cdr3_aa: CATSRESGRAGETQYF
j_call: TRBJ2-5
clone_size: many
v_call: TRBV15
d_call: TRBD2

cdr3_nt: TGCAGTGCTAGAGATCGGGAAGCCAAAAACATTCAGTACTTC
cdr3_aa: CSARDREAKNIQYF
j_call: TRBJ2-4
clone_size: many
v_call: TRBV20-1
d_call: NA

cdr3_nt: TGCAGCGGTGCTCTCCTAGCGGGCACAGATACGCAGTATTTT
cdr3_aa: CSGALLAGTDTQYF
j_call: TRBJ2-3
clone_size: many
v_call: TRBV29-1
d_call: TRBD2

cdr3_nt: TGTGCCAGCTCACCACGAGGACTAGCGGGAGGTAACTACGAGCAGTACTTC
cdr3_aa: CASSPRGLAGGNYEQYF
j_call: TRBJ2-7
clone_size: many
v_call: TRBV18
d_call: TRBD2

cdr3_nt: TGTGCCAGCAGTCCGGGTTACACAGATACGCAGTATTTT
cdr3_aa: CASSPGYTDTQYF
j_call: TRBJ2-3
clone_size: NA
v_call: TRBV2
d_call: NA

cdr3_nt: TGTGCCAGCAGCCAGGGACTAGCGGTCCAAGATACGCAGTATTTT
cdr3_aa: CASSQGLAVQDTQYF
j_call: TRBJ2-3
clone_size: many
v_call: TRBV7-2
d_call: TRBD2

cdr3_nt: TGTGCCACCAGCAGCCCTCGTTTGGCCAAAAACATTCAGTACTTC
cdr3_aa: CATSSPRLAKNIQYF
j_call: TRBJ2-4
clone_size: many
v_call: TRBV15
d_call: NA

cdr3_nt: TGCAGTCCCAGGGGGCTGAAGACCCAGTACTTC
cdr3_aa: CSPRGLKTQYF
j_call: TRBJ2-5
clone_size: many
v_call: TRBV20-1
d_call: TRBD1

cdr3_nt: TGCAGTGCTAGAGATCGTGGCAGCCTAAGCAATGAAGCTTTCTTT
cdr3_aa: CSARDRGSLSNEAFF
j_call: TRBJ1-1
clone_size: many
v_call: TRBV20-1
d_call: NA

cdr3_nt: TGTGCCAGCCAAGGGGCTAGGTTGGGTGAGCAGTTCTTC
cdr3_aa: CASQGARLGEQFF
j_call: TRBJ2-1
clone_size: many
v_call: TRBV11-3
d_call: NA

cdr3_nt: TGTGCCAGCAGCTTAGCGGGACAGGGCACTGAAGCTTTCTTT
cdr3_aa: CASSLAGQGTEAFF
j_call: TRBJ1-1
clone_size: many
v_call: TRBV7-8
d_call: TRBD1

cdr3_nt: TGCAGCGTTGGTTCCCCCGGGGCGAGCGGCGGGGAGCTGTTTTTT
cdr3_aa: CSVGSPGASGGELFF
j_call: TRBJ2-2
clone_size: few
v_call: TRBV29-1
d_call: NA

cdr3_nt: TGCAGTGCTAAAAGCGGCGGAGATACGCAGTATTTT
cdr3_aa: CSAKSGGDTQYF
j_call: TRBJ2-3
clone_size: many
v_call: TRBV20-1
d_call: NA

cdr3_nt: TGCAGTGCTAGTGCCCCCACAGGACTATCGAACACCGGGGAGCTGTTTTTT
cdr3_aa: CSASAPTGLSNTGELFF
j_call: TRBJ2-2
clone_size: many
v_call: TRBV20-1
d_call: NA

cdr3_nt: TGTGCCAGCTCACCGACTCGCGGACGGGCCTACGAGCAGTACTTC
cdr3_aa: CASSPTRGRAYEQYF
j_call: TRBJ2-7
clone_size: NA
v_call: TRBV18
d_call: NA

cdr3_nt: TGTGCCAGTAGTATCGTTCCGGGACAGCGCAATCAGCCCCAGCATTTT
cdr3_aa: CASSIVPGQRNQPQHF
j_call: TRBJ1-5
clone_size: many
v_call: TRBV19
d_call: TRBD1

cdr3_nt: TGTGCCAGCAGCAATGACAGATACAATGAGCAGTTCTTC
cdr3_aa: CASSNDRYNEQFF
j_call: TRBJ2-1
clone_size: many
v_call: TRBV7-3
d_call: NA

cdr3_nt: TGCAGCGTCGTGCCGAGTGACCGACCAGGGGGCAATGAGCAGTTCTTC
cdr3_aa: CSVVPSDRPGGNEQFF
j_call: TRBJ2-1
clone_size: many
v_call: TRBV29-1
d_call: TRBD1

cdr3_nt: TGCAGTGCAGTGGGACTAGCGGGAGACTTCTACAATGAGCAGTTCTTC
cdr3_aa: CSAVGLAGDFYNEQFF
j_call: TRBJ2-1
clone_size: many
v_call: TRBV20-1
d_call: TRBD2

cdr3_nt: TGTGCCAGCAGTTTAGGGGGGTTACATACTCAGCCCCAGCATTTT
cdr3_aa: CASSLGGLHTQPQHF
j_call: TRBJ1-5
clone_size: many
v_call: TRBV28
d_call: NA

cdr3_nt: TGTGCCAGCACGGGTCGAATTAGGTCCTACGAGCAGTACTTC
cdr3_aa: CASTGRIRSYEQYF
j_call: TRBJ2-7
clone_size: many
v_call: TRBV28
d_call: NA

cdr3_nt: TGTGCCAGCAGCCCCCCTGGACTAGCGGGAGGCTTCAATGAGCAGTTCTTC
cdr3_aa: CASSPPGLAGGFNEQFF
j_call: TRBJ2-1
clone_size: many
v_call: TRBV7-2
d_call: TRBD2

cdr3_nt: TGTGCCAGCAGTTTAGATCGGGGAAATAATGAGCAGTTCTTC
cdr3_aa: CASSLDRGNNEQFF
j_call: TRBJ2-1
clone_size: many
v_call: TRBV12-3/TRBV12-4
d_call: NA

cdr3_nt: TGTGCCAGCAGCTCCCAAACTAGCGGGAGGGCTTTAGAGCAGTTCTTC
cdr3_aa: CASSSQTSGRALEQFF
j_call: TRBJ2-1
clone_size: many
v_call: TRBV7-9
d_call: TRBD2

cdr3_nt: TGTGCCAGCAGTTACGTCGCCTACGAGCAGTACTTC
cdr3_aa: CASSYVAYEQYF
j_call: TRBJ2-7
clone_size: many
v_call: TRBV6-6
d_call: NA

cdr3_nt: TGTGCCAGCAGCACCAACACGGGCACTGAAGCTTTCTTT
cdr3_aa: CASSTNTGTEAFF
j_call: TRBJ1-1
clone_size: NA
v_call: TRBV11-3
d_call: NA